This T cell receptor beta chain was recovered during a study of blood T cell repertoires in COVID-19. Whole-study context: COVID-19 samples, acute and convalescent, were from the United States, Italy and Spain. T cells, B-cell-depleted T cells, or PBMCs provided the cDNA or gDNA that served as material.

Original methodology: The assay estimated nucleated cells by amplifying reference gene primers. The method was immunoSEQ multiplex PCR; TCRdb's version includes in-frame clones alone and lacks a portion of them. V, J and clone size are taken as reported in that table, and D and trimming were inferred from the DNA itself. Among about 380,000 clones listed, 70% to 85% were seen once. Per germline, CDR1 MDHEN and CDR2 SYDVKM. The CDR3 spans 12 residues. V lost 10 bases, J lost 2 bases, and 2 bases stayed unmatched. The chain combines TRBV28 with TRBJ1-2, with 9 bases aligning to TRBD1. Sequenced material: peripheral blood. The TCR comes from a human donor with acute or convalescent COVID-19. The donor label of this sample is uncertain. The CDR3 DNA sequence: TGTGCCACCACAGGGGGCAACTATGGCTACACCTTC. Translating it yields CATTGGNYGYTF.